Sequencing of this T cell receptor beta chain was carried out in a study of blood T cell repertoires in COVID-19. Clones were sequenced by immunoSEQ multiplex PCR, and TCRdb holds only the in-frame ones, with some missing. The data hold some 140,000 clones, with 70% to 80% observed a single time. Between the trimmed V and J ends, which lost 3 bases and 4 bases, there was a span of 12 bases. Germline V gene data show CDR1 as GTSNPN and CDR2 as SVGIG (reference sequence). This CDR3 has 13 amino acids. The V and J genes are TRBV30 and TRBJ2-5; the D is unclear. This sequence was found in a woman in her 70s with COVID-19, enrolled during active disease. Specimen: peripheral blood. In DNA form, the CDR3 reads TGTGCCTGGAGGCCACCCAGTCCAGAGACCCAGTACTTC. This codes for CAWRPPSPETQYF.